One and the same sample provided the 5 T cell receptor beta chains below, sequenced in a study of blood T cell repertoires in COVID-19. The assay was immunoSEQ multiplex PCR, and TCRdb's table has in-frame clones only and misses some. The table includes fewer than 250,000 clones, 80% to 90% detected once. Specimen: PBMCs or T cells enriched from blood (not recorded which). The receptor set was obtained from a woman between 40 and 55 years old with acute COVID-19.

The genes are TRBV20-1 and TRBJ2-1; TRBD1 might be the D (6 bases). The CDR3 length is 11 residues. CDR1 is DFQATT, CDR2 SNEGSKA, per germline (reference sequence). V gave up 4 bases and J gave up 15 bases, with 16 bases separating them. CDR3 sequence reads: CSATLQGALFF. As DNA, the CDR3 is TGCAGTGCTACCCTACAGGGAGCTCTGTTCTTC.

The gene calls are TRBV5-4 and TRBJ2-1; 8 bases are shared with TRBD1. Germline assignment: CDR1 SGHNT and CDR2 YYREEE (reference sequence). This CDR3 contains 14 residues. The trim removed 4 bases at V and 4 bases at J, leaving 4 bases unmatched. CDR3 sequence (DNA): TGTGCCAGCAGCGAGAGGACAGGGTACAATGAGCAGTTCTTC. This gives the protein CASSERTGYNEQFF.

The CDR3 DNA reads as TGCAGCGCCGGGGGAGGGAACTATGGCTACACCTTC. It specifies CSAGGGNYGYTF. The chain couples TRBV29-1 to TRBJ1-2; D possibly corresponds to TRBD1 (5 bases). Trimming removed 7 bases from V and 2 bases from J, with 11 bases in between. From germline, CDR1 is SQVTM and CDR2 ANQGSEA. The CDR3 spans 12 residues. Supplemented by reference TRBV29-1 and TRBJ1-2, the full variable domain reads SAVISQKPSRDICQRGTSLTIQCQVDSQVTMMFWYRQQPGQSLTLIATANQGSEATYESGFVIDKFPISRPNLTFSTLTVSNMSPEDSSIYLCSAGGGNYGYTFGSGTRLTVV.

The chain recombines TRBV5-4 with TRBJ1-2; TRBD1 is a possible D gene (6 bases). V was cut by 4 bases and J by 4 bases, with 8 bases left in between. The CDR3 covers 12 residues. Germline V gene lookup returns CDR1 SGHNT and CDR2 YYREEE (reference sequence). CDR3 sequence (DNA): TGTGCCAGCAGCACGGACAGCTATGGCTACACCTTC. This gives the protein CASSTDSYGYTF. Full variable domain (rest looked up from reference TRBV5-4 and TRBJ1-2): ETGVTQSPTHLIKTRGQQVTLRCSSQSGHNTVSWYQQALGQGPQFIFQYYREEENGRGNFPPRFSGLQFPNYSSELNVNALELDDSALYLCASSTDSYGYTFGSGTRLTVV.

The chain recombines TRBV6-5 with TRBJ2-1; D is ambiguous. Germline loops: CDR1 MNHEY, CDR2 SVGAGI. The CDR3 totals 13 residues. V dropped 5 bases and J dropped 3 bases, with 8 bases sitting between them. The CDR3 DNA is TGTGCCAGCAGTACCTCAGACTACAATGAGCAGTTCTTC. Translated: CASSTSDYNEQFF.